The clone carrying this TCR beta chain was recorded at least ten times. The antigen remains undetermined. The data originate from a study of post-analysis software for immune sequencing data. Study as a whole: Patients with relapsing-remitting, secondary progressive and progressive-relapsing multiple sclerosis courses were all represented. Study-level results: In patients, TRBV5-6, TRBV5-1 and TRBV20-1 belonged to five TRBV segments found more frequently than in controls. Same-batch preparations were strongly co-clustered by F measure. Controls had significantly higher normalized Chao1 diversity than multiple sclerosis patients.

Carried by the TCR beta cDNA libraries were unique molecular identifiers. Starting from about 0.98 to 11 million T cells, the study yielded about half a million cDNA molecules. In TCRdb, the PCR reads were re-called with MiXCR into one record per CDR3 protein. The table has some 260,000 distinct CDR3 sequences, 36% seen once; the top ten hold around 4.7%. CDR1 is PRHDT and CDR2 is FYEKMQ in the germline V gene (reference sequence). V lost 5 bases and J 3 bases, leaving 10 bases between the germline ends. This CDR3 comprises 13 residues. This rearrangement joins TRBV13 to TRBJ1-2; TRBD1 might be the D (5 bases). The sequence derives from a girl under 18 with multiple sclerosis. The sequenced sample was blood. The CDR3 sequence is CASSPGTHYGYTF. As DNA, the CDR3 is TGTGCCAGCAGCCCAGGGACCCACTATGGCTACACCTTC.